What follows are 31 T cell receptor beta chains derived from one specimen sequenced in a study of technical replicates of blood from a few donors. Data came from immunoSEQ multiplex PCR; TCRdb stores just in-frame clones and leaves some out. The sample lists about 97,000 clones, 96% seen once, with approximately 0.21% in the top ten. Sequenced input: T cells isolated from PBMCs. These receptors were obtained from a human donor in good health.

Written as DNA, the CDR3 is TGTGCCACCAGCAGAGGAACAGGGGATCCCAATGAGCAGTTCTTC. Translated, it gives CATSRGTGDPNEQFF. The chain combines TRBV15 with TRBJ2-1, with TRBD1 matching over 7 bases. After removal of 1 base from V and 6 bases from J, the junction contained 6 bases not matched to a gene. Germline loops: CDR1 LNHNV, CDR2 YYDKDF (reference sequence). The CDR3 covers 15 residues.

The CDR3 loop is CASSATPYRDRDEKLFF. The CDR3 DNA is TGTGCCAGCAGCGCAACGCCTTACCGGGACAGGGATGAAAAACTGTTTTTT. This chain links TRBV13 with TRBJ1-4; 9 bases agree with TRBD1. Germline V gives CDR1 PRHDT, CDR2 FYEKMQ (reference sequence). The CDR3 consists of 17 residues. V lost 5 bases and J lost 6; bases outside the gene matches: 13. Looking up the rest from reference TRBV13 and TRBJ1-4 gives the full variable domain: AAGVIQSPRHLIKEKRETATLKCYPIPRHDTVYWYQQGPGQDPQFLISFYEKMQSDKGSIPDRFSAQQFSDYHSELNMSSLELGDSALYFCASSATPYRDRDEKLFFGSGTQLSVL.

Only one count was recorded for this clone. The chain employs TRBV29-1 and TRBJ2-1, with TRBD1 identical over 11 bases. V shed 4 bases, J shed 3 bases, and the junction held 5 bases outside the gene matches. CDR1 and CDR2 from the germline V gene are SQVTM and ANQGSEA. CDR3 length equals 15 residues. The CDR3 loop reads CSVVAGTGGYNEQFF. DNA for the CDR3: TGCAGCGTTGTTGCCGGGACAGGGGGCTACAATGAGCAGTTCTTC.

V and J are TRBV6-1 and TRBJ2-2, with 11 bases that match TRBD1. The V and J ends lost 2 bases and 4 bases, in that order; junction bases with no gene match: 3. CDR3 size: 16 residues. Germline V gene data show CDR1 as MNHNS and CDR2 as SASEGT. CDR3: CASSEWDRGTTGELFF. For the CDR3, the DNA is TGTGCCAGCAGTGAATGGGACAGGGGGACCACCGGGGAGCTGTTTTTT.

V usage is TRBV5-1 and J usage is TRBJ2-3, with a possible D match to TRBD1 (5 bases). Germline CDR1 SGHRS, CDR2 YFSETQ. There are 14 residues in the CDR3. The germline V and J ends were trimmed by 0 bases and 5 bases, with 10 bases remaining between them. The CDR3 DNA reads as TGCGCCAGCAGCTTGGTGGGTCAGGGAGATACGCAGTATTTT. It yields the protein CASSLVGQGDTQYF.

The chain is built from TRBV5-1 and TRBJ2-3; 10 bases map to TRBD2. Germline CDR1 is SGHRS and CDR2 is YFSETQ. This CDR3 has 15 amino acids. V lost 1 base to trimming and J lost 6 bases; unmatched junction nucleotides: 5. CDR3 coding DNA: TGCGCCAGCAGCTTGCGGACTAGCGGATCCGATACGCAGTATTTT. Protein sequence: CASSLRTSGSDTQYF. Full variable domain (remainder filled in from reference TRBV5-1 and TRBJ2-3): KAGVTQTPRYLIKTRGQQVTLSCSPISGHRSVSWYQQTPGQGLQFLFEYFSETQRNKGNFPGRFSGRQFSNSRSEMNVSTLELGDSALYLCASSLRTSGSDTQYFGPGTRLTVL.

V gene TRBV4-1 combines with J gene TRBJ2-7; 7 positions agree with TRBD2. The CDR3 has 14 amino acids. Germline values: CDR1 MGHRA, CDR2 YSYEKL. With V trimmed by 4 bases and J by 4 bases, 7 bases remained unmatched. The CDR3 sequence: CASSPSLGGYEQYF. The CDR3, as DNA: TGCGCCAGCAGCCCATCCTTGGGGGGGTACGAGCAGTACTTC.

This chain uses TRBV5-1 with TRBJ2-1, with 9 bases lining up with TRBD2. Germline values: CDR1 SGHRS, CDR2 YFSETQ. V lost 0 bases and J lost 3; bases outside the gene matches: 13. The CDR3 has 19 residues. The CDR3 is CASSLVGLAGLGFYNEQFF. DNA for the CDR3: TGCGCCAGCAGCTTGGTAGGCCTAGCGGGGCTCGGCTTCTACAATGAGCAGTTCTTC.

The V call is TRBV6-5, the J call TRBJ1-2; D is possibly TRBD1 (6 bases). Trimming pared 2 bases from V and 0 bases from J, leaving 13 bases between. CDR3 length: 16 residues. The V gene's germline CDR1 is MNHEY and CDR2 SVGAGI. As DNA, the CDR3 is TGTGCCAGCAGTTACCGGCGACAGGAGGCTAACTATGGCTACACCTTC. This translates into CASSYRRQEANYGYTF.

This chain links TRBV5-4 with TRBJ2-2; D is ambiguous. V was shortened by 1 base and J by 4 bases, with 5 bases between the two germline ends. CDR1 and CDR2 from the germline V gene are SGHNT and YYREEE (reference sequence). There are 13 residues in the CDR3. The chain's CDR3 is CASSLFITGELFF. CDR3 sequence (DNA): TGTGCCAGCAGCTTGTTTATCACCGGGGAGCTGTTTTTT. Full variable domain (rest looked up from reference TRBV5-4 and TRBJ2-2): ETGVTQSPTHLIKTRGQQVTLRCSSQSGHNTVSWYQQALGQGPQFIFQYYREEENGRGNFPPRFSGLQFPNYSSELNVNALELDDSALYLCASSLFITGELFFGEGSRLTVL.

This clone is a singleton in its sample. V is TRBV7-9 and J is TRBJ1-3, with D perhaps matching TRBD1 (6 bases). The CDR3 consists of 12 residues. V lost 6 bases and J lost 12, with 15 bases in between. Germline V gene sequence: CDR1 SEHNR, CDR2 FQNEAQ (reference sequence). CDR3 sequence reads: CASRHGQRHIYF. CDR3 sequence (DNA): TGTGCCAGCAGACACGGACAGAGACACATATATTTT.

CDR3 sequence reads: CASSLALAGGETQYF. CDR3 in DNA: TGTGCCAGCAGCTTAGCGCTTGCGGGAGGGGAGACCCAGTACTTC. This chain uses TRBV7-9 with TRBJ2-5; 9 nucleotides match TRBD2. Germline loops: CDR1 SEHNR, CDR2 FQNEAQ (reference sequence). This CDR3 has 15 residues. Trimming at V came to 0 bases and at J to 5 bases, leaving 4 bases not matched to a gene.

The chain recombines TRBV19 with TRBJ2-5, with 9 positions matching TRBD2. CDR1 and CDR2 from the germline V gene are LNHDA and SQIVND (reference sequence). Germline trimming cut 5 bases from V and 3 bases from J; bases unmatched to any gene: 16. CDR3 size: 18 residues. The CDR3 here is CASSPLAGAAPSKETQYF. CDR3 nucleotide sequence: TGTGCCAGTAGTCCCTTAGCGGGGGCGGCCCCCTCCAAAGAGACCCAGTACTTC.

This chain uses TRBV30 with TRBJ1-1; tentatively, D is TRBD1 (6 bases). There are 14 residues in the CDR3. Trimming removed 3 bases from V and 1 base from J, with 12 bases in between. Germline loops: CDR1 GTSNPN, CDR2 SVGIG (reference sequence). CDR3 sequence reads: CAWREDSKNTEAFF. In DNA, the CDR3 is TGTGCCTGGAGAGAGGACAGCAAGAACACTGAAGCTTTCTTT.

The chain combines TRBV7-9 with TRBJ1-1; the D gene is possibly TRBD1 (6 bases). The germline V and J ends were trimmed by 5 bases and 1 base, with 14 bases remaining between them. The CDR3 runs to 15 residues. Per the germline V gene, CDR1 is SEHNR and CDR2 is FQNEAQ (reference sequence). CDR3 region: CASSPRGGTNTEAFF. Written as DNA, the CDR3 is TGTGCCAGCAGCCCCCGCGGGGGCACGAACACTGAAGCTTTCTTT.

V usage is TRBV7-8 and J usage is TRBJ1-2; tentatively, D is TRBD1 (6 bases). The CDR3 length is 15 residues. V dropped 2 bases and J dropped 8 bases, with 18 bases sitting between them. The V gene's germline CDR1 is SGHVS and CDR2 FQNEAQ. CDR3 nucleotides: TGTGCCAGCAGCTTAAGGTTCCAGGGGTCGGGAGGCTACACCTTC. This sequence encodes CASSLRFQGSGGYTF.

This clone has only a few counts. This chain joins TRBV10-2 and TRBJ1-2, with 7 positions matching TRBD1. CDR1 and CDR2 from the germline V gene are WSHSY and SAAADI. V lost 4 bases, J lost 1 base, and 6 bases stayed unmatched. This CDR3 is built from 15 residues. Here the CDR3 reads CASSGGRDSNYGYTF. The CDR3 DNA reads TGCGCCAGCAGTGGAGGGCGGGACAGTAACTATGGCTACACCTTC.

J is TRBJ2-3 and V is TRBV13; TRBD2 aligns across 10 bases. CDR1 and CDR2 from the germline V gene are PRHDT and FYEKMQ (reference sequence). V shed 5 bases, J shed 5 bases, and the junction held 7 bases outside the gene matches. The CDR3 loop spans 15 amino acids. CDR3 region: CASSNSAGGLDTQYF. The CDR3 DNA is TGTGCCAGCAGCAACTCAGCGGGGGGGCTAGATACGCAGTATTTT. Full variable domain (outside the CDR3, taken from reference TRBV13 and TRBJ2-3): AAGVIQSPRHLIKEKRETATLKCYPIPRHDTVYWYQQGPGQDPQFLISFYEKMQSDKGSIPDRFSAQQFSDYHSELNMSSLELGDSALYFCASSNSAGGLDTQYFGPGTRLTVL.

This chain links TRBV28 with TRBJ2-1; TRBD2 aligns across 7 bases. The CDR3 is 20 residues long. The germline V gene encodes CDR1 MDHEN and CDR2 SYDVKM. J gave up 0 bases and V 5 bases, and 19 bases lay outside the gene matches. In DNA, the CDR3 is TGTGCCAGCAGTATGATCCTAGCGGAGGCTCCTACTAGCTCCTACAATGAGCAGTTCTTC. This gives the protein CASSMILAEAPTSSYNEQFF.

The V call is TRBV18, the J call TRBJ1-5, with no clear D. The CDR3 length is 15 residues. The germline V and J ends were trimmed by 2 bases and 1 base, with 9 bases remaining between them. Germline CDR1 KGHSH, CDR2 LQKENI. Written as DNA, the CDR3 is TGTGCCAGCTCACCAGTAAGAGGGAGCAATCAGCCCCAGCATTTT. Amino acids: CASSPVRGSNQPQHF.

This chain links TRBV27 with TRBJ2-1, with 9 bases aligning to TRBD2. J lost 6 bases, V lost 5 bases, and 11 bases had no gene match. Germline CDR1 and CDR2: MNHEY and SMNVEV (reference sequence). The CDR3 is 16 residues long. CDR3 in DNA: TGTGCCAGCAGTACAAAGCGGGGGGATTTGGTCAATGAGCAGTTCTTC. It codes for CASSTKRGDLVNEQFF.

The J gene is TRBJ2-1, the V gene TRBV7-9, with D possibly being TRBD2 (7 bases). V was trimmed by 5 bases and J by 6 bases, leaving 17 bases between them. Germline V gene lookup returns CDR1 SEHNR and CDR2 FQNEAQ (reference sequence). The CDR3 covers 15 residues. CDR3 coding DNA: TGTGCCAGCAGCGGGGAGGGGGGGCTTCGCAATGAGCAGTTCTTC. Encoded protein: CASSGEGGLRNEQFF.

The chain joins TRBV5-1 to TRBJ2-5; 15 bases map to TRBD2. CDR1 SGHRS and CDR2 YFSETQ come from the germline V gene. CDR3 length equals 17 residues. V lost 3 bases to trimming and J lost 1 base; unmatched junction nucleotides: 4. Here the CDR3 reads CASSSPGLAGGQETQYF. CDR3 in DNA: TGCGCCAGCAGCTCCCCGGGACTAGCGGGGGGCCAAGAGACCCAGTACTTC.

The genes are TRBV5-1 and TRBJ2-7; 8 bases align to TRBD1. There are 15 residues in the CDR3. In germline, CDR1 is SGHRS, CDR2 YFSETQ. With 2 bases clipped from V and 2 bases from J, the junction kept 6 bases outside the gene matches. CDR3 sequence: CASSLRQGLTYEQYF. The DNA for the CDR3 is TGCGCCAGCAGCTTACGACAGGGGCTGACCTACGAGCAGTACTTC. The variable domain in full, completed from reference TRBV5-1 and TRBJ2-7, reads KAGVTQTPRYLIKTRGQQVTLSCSPISGHRSVSWYQQTPGQGLQFLFEYFSETQRNKGNFPGRFSGRQFSNSRSEMNVSTLELGDSALYLCASSLRQGLTYEQYFGPGTRLTVT.

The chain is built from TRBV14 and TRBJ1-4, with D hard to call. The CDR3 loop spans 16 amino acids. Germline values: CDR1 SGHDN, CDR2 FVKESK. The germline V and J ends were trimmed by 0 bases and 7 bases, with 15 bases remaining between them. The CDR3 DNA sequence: TGTGCCAGCAGCCAAGATCTCGGTGGGCCCCCTGAAAAACTGTTTTTT. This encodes CASSQDLGGPPEKLFF.

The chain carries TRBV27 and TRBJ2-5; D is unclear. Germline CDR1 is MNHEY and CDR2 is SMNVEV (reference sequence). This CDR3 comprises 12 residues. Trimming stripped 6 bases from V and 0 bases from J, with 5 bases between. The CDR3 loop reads CASSRYQETQYF. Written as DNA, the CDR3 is TGTGCCAGCAGCCGGTACCAAGAGACCCAGTACTTC.

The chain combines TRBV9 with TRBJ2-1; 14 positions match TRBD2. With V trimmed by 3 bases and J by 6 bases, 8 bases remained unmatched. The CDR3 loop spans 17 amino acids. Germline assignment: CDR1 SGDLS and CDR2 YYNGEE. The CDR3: CASSAGTSGSGINEQFF. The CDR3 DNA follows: TGTGCCAGCAGCGCCGGGACTAGCGGGAGTGGGATCAATGAGCAGTTCTTC.

The chain's CDR3 is CASSFLGRTYEQYF. The DNA of the CDR3 is TGTGCCAGCAGTTTCCTAGGCAGAACCTACGAGCAGTACTTC. This chain uses TRBV27 with TRBJ2-7; D remains unclear. Germline loops: CDR1 MNHEY, CDR2 SMNVEV (reference sequence). The CDR3 contains 14 residues. Deletions cut 3 bases from V and 2 bases from J, with 11 bases between.

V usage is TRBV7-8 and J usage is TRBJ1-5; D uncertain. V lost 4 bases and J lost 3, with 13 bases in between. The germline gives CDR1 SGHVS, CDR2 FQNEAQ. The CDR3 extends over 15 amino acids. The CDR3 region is CASSYGGRANQPQHF. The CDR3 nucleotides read TGTGCCAGCAGCTATGGTGGGAGGGCCAATCAGCCCCAGCATTTT.

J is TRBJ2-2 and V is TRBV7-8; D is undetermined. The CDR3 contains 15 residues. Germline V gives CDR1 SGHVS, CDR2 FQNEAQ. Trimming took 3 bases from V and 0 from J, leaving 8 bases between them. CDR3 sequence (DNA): TGTGCCAGCAGCTTGGCCCTCGCGAACACCGGGGAGCTGTTTTTT. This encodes CASSLALANTGELFF.

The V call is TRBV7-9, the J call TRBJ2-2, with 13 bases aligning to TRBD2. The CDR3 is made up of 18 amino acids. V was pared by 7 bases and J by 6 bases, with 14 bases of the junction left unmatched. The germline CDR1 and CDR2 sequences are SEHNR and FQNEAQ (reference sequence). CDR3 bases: TGTGCCAGCACCCCGGGGACTAGCGGGGCCACAAGGGCCGGGGAGCTGTTTTTT. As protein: CASTPGTSGATRAGELFF.